This TCR beta chain was captured by sequencing in a study of neurological immune-mediated disorders. General observations from the study: Falling below healthy controls, multiple sclerosis showed the least TCR clonal expansion, while HTLV-1-associated myelopathy showed the most.

Comments on this clonotype: What it binds is not known. This sequence may be a read error, since a much larger clone differs from it by one base.

MiXCR was run by TCRdb on the 5' RACE reads, yielding one entry per CDR3 protein. This repertoire shows some 54,000 distinct CDR3 sequences, roughly 10% found once; its top ten account for about 6.3%. Time point meaning: longitudinal time-point 1 (baseline). Looked up from germline, CDR1 is MNHNY and CDR2 is SVGAGI (reference sequence). The CDR3 has 15 residues. The genes are TRBV6-6 and TRBJ2-3; possibly TRBD1 for D (5 bases). Input material: PBMCs. This receptor was taken from a male donor with HTLV-1-associated myelopathy (HAM/TSP). The CDR3 sequence: CVSSSWTYSTDTQYF. In DNA form, the CDR3 reads TGTGTCAGCAGCTCTTGGACATATTCCACAGATACGCAGTATTTT.